The 9 T cell receptor beta chains listed next were all sequenced from one sample in a study of T cell responses to AZD1222 COVID-19 vaccine. The assay was immunoSEQ multiplex PCR, and TCRdb's table has in-frame clones only and misses some. The sample yields 150,000 to 200,000 clones, about 90% seen once. The source material was peripheral blood, sampled on day 0 of AZD1222 vaccination. Source of these receptors: an adult in good health.

V is TRBV7-8 and J is TRBJ2-7, with 7 bases lining up with TRBD1. This CDR3 has 13 residues. Germline V lookup: CDR1 SGHVS, CDR2 FQNEAQ. V lost 4 bases, J lost 3 bases, and 3 bases stayed unmatched. The CDR3 coding sequence is TGTGCCAGCAGCTCCAACAGGGGCTACGAGCAGTACTTC. The encoded protein is CASSSNRGYEQYF.

The rearrangement joins TRBV21-1 to TRBJ1-6; TRBD1 is taken as the D call from the table, unchecked against the DNA. TRBV21-1 is given as a pseudogene. The CDR3 sequence is 15 residues long. CDR3 DNA sequence: TGTGCCAGCAGCACGCCGGGACAGGAGAATTCACCCCTCCACTTT. As protein: CASSTPGQENSPLHF.

The chain employs TRBV6-5 and TRBJ2-7, with 7 bases that match TRBD2. This CDR3 spans 13 amino acids. V trimming: 5 bases; J trimming: 6 bases; junction bases outside the gene matches: 7. CDR1 MNHEY and CDR2 SVGAGI come from the germline V gene. In DNA, the CDR3 is TGTGCCAGCAGTCCCACGACTAGCCGCGAGCAGTACTTC. The encoded protein is CASSPTTSREQYF.

The chain combines TRBV28 with TRBJ1-5; 7 bases are shared with TRBD1. This CDR3 region has 13 residues. J lost 7 bases, V lost 6 bases, and 6 bases had no gene match. Germline CDR1 MDHEN, CDR2 SYDVKM. The DNA of the CDR3 is TGTGCCAGCAGCCGACAGACAGGGCAGCCCCAGCATTTT. As protein: CASSRQTGQPQHF.

The rearrangement links TRBV7-2 to TRBJ2-7; 9 nucleotides align to TRBD1. The J segment lost 0 bases and the V segment lost 6 bases, leaving 12 bases of the junction unmatched. The germline gives CDR1 SGHTA, CDR2 FQGNSA. This CDR3 is 17 amino acids long. The CDR3 loop reads CASSNDPRDRVSYEQYF. In DNA, the CDR3 is TGTGCCAGCAGTAACGACCCCCGGGACAGGGTCTCCTACGAGCAGTACTTC.

The gene calls are TRBV19 and TRBJ2-3; 9 nucleotides align to TRBD1. CDR3 length: 14 amino acids. V was pared by 7 bases and J by 7 bases, with 9 bases of the junction left unmatched. The germline gives CDR1 LNHDA, CDR2 SQIVND (reference sequence). The CDR3 spells CASTPGQGRNTQYF. The CDR3 DNA follows: TGTGCCAGTACCCCAGGACAGGGGAGGAATACGCAGTATTTT.

This clone has just a few counts. J is TRBJ1-4 and V is TRBV7-2; D not resolved. Trimming removed 1 base from V and 5 bases from J, with 11 bases in between. There are 15 residues in the CDR3. Germline V gene lookup returns CDR1 SGHTA and CDR2 FQGNSA. CDR3 nucleotides: TGTGCCAGCAGCTTAGAAGGAAATCCAAATGAAAAACTGTTTTTT. Its protein product is CASSLEGNPNEKLFF.

This rearrangement joins TRBV28 to TRBJ1-2; no clear D. The CDR3 loop spans 12 amino acids. V lost 1 base and J 9 bases, leaving 9 bases between the germline ends. CDR1 and CDR2 from the germline V gene are MDHEN and SYDVKM. The chain's CDR3 is CASSLSDLSYTF. In DNA form, the CDR3 reads TGTGCCAGCAGTTTATCCGACCTCAGCTACACCTTC.

The rearrangement uses TRBV30 and TRBJ2-7; a weak D match, TRBD2 (5 bases). The CDR3 is 11 residues long. The germline V and J ends were trimmed by 5 bases and 6 bases, with 11 bases remaining between them. Germline CDR1 GTSNPN, CDR2 SVGIG (reference sequence). The CDR3 loop is CAWGPSIEQYF. CDR3 DNA: TGTGCCTGGGGTCCTAGCATCGAGCAGTACTTC.